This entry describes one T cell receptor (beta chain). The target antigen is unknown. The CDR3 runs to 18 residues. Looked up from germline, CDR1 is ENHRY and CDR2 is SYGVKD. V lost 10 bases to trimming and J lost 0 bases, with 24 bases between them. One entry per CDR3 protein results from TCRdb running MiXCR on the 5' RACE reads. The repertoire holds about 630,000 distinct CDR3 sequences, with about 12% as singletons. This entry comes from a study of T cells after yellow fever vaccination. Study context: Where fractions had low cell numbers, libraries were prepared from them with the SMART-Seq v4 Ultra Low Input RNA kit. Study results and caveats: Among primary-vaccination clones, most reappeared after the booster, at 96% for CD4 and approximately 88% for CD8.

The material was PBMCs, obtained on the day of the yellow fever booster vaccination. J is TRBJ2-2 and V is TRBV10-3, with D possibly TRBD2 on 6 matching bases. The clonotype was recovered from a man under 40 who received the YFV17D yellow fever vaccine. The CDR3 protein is CATKPAISGNANTGELFF. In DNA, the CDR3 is TGTGCCACCAAACCTGCCATTAGCGGAAACGCGAACACCGGGGAGCTGTTTTTT.